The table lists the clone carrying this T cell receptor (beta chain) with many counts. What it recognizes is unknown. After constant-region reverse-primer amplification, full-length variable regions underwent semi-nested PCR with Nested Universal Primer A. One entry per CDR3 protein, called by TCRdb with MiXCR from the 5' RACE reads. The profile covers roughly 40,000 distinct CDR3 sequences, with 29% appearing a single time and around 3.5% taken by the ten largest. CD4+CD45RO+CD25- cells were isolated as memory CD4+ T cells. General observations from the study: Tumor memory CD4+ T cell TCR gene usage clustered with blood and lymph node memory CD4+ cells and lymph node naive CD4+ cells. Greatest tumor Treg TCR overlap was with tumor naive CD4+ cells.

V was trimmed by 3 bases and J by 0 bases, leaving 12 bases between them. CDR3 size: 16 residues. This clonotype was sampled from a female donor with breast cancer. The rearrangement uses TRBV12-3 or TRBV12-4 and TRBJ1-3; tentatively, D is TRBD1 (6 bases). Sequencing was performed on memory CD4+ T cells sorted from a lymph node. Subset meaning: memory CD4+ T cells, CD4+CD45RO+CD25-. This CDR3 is CASSFQGPSSGNTIYF. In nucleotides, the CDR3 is TGTGCCAGCAGTTTCCAGGGGCCTTCCTCTGGAAACACCATATATTTT.